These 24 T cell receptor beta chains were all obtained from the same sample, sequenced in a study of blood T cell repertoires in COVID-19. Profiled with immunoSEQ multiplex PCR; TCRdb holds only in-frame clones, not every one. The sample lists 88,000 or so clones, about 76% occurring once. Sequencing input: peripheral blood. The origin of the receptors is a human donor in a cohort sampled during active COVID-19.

As DNA, the CDR3 is TGTGCCAGCAGTTTAGAGTGGGAGCAGCAGTTCTTC. This encodes CASSLEWEQQFF. The rearrangement links TRBV12-3 or TRBV12-4 to TRBJ2-1; D perhaps matches TRBD2 (5 bases). The CDR3 consists of 12 residues. V was clipped by 1 base and J by 11 bases, with 9 bases between them.

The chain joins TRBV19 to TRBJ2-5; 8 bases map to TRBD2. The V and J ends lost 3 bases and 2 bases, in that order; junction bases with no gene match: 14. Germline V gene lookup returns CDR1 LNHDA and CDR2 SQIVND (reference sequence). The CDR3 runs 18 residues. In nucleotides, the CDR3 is TGTGCCAGTAGTATCCCCCGCCCGGGACTAGGGGAACAAGAGACCCAGTACTTC. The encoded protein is CASSIPRPGLGEQETQYF.

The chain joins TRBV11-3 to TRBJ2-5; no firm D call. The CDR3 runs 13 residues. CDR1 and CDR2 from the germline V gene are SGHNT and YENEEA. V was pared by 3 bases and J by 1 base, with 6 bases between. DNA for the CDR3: TGTGCCAGCAGCTTGAACACCCAAGAGACCCAGTACTTC. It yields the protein CASSLNTQETQYF.

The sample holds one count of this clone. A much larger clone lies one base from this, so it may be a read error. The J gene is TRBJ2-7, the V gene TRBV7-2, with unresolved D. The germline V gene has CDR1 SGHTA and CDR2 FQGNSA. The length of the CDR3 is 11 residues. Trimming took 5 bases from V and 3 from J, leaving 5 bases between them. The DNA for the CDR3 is TGTGCCAGCAGCCCCTACTACGAGCAGTACTTC. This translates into CASSPYYEQYF.

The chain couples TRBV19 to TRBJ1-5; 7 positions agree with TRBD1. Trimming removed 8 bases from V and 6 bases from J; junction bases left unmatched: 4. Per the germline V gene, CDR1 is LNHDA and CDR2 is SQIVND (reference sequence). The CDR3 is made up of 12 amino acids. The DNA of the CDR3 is TGTGCCAGTCTCCAGGGGGGTCAGCCCCAGCATTTT. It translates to CASLQGGQPQHF. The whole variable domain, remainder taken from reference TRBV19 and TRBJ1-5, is DGGITQSPKYLFRKEGQNVTLSCEQNLNHDAMYWYRQDPGQGLRLIYYSQIVNDFQKGDIAEGYSVSREKKESFPLTVTSAQKNPTAFYLCASLQGGQPQHFGDGTRLSIL.

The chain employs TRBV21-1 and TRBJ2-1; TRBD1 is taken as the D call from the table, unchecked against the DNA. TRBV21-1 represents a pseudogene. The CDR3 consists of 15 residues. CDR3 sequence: CASSKGGGAGDEQFF. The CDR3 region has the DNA TGTGCCAGCAGCAAAGGGGGTGGGGCAGGGGATGAGCAGTTCTTC.

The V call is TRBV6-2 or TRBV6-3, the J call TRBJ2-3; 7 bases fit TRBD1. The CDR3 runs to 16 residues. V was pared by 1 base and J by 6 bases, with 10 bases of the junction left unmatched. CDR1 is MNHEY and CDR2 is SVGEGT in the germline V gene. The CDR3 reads CASSYFRDSPQDTQYF. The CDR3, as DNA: TGTGCCAGCAGTTACTTCAGGGACAGTCCGCAGGATACGCAGTATTTT.

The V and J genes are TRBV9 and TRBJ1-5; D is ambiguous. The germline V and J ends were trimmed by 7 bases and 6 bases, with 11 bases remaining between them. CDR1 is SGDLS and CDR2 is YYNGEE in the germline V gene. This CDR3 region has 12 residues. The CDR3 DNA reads TGTGCCAGCGGAGACGTAGGTCAGCCCCAGCATTTT. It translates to CASGDVGQPQHF.

CDR3 sequence: CASTDWEDASEQFF. The CDR3 coding sequence is TGTGCCAGCACCGACTGGGAGGACGCCAGTGAGCAGTTCTTC. The V call is TRBV5-8, the J call TRBJ2-1; TRBD2 is a possible D gene (6 bases). The CDR3 length is 14 residues. Trimming pared 6 bases from V and 9 bases from J, leaving 19 bases between. Germline V gives CDR1 SGHTS, CDR2 YDEGEE.

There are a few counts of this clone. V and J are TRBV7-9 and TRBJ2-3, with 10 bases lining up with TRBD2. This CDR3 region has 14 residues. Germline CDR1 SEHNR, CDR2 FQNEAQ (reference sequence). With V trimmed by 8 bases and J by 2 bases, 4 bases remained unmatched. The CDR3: CASGTSAHTDTQYF. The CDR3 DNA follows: TGTGCCAGCGGGACTAGCGCGCACACAGATACGCAGTATTTT.

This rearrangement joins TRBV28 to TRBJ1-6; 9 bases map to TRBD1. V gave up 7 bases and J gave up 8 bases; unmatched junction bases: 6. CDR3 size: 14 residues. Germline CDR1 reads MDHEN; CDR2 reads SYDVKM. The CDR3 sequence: CASTGTGFYSPLHF. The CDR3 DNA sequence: TGTGCCAGCACAGGGACAGGGTTTTATTCACCCCTCCACTTT.

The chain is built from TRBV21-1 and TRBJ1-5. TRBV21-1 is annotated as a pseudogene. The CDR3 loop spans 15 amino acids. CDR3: CASSLPSGGNQPQHF. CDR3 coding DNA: TGTGCCAGCAGCCTACCGAGCGGGGGCAATCAGCCCCAGCATTTT.

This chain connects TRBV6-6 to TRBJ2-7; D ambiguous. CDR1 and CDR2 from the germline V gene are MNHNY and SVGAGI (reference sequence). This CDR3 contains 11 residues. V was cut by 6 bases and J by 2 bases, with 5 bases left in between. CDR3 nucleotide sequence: TGTGCCAGCAGGGGCACCTACGAGCAGTACTTC. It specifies CASRGTYEQYF.

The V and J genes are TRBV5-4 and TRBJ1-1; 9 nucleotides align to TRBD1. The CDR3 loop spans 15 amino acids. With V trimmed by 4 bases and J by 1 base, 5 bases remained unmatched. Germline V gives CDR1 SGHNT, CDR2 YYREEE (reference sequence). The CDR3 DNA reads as TGTGCCAGCAGCCCGGACAGGGGCCCGAACACTGAAGCTTTCTTT. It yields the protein CASSPDRGPNTEAFF.

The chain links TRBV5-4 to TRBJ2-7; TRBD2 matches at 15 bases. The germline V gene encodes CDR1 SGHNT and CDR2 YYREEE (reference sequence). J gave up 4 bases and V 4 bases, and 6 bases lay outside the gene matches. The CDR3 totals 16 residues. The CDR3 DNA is TGTGCCAGCAGCCCCGGGACTAGCGGGAGGAAATACGAGCAGTACTTC. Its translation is CASSPGTSGRKYEQYF. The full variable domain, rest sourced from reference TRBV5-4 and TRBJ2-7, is ETGVTQSPTHLIKTRGQQVTLRCSSQSGHNTVSWYQQALGQGPQFIFQYYREEENGRGNFPPRFSGLQFPNYSSELNVNALELDDSALYLCASSPGTSGRKYEQYFGPGTRLTVT.

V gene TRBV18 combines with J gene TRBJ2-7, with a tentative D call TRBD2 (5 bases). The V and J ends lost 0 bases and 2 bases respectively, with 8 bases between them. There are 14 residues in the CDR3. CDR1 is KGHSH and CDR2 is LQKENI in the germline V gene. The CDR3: CASSPPDGAYEQYF. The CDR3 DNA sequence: TGTGCCAGCTCACCACCCGACGGGGCCTACGAGCAGTACTTC.

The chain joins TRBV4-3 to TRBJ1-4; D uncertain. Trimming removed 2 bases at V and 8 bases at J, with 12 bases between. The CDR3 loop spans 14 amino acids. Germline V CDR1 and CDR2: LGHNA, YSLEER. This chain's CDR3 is CASSQSVGTEKLFF. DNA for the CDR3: TGCGCCAGCAGCCAAAGTGTGGGCACAGAAAAACTGTTTTTT.

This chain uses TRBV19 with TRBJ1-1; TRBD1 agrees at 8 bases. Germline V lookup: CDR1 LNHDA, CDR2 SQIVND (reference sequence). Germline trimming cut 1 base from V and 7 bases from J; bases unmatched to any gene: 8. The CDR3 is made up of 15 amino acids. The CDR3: CASSIAGTGLYEAFF. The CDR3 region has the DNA TGTGCCAGTAGTATAGCCGGGACAGGCCTATATGAAGCTTTCTTT.

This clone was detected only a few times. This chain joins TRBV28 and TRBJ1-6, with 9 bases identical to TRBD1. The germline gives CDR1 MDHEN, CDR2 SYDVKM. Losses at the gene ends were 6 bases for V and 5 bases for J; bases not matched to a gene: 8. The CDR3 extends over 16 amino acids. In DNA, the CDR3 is TGTGCCAGCAGCCCACCGGGACAGGGACATAATTCACCCCTCCACTTT. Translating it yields CASSPPGQGHNSPLHF.

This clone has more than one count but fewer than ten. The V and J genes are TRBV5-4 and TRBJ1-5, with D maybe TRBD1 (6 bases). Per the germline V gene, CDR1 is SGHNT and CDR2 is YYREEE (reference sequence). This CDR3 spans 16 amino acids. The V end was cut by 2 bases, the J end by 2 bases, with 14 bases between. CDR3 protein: CASSFRGLGGNQPQHF. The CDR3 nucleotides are TGTGCCAGCAGCTTCAGGGGTCTTGGGGGCAATCAGCCCCAGCATTTT.

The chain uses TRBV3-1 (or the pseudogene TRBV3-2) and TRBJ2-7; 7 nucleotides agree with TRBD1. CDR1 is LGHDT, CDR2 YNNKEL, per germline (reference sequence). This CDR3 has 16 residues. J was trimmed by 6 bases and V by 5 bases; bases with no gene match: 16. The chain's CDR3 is CASSTRYADRFTEQYF. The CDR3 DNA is TGTGCCAGCAGCACACGTTATGCGGACAGGTTTACCGAGCAGTACTTC.

CDR3: CASRADNTQYF. CDR3 bases: TGTGCCAGCAGGGCAGATAATACGCAGTATTTT. J is TRBJ2-3 and V is TRBV7-9; unclear D gene. V lost 6 bases, J lost 7 bases, and 8 bases lay in between. Germline V gene sequence: CDR1 SEHNR, CDR2 FQNEAQ (reference sequence). The CDR3 is 11 residues long.

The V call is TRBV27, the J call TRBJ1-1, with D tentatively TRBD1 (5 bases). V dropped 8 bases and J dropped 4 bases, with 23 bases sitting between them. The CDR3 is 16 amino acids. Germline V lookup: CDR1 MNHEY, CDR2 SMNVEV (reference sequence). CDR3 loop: CASGVYWGQISTEAFF. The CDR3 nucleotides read TGTGCCAGCGGAGTCTATTGGGGCCAGATAAGCACTGAAGCTTTCTTT.

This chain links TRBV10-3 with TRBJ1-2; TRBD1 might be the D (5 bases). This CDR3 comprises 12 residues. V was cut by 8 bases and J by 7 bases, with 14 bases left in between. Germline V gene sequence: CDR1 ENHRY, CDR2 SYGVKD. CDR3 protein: CAISLGVGGYTF. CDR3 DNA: TGTGCCATCTCCCTAGGGGTTGGTGGCTACACCTTC.